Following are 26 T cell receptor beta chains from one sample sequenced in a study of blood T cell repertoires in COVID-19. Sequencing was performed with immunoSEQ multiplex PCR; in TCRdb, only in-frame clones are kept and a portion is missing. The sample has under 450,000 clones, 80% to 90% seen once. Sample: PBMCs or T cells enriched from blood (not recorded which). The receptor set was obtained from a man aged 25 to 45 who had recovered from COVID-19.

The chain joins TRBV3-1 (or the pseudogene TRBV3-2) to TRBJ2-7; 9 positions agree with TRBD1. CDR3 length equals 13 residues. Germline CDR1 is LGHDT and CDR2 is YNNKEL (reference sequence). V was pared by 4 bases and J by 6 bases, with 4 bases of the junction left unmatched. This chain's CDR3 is CASSPGQGSEQYF. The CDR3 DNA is TGTGCCAGCAGCCCTGGACAGGGGAGCGAGCAGTACTTC.

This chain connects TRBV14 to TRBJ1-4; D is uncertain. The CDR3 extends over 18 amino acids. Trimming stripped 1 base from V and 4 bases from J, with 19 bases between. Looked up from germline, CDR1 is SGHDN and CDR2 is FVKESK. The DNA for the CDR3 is TGTGCCAGCAGCCAAGGAAGGAGAGGACGGAGGATTAATGAAAAACTGTTTTTT. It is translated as CASSQGRRGRRINEKLFF.

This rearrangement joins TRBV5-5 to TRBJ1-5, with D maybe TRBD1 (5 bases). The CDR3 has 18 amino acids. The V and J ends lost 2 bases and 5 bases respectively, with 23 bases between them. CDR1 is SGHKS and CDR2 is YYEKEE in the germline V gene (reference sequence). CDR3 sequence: CASSLTHPLSREDQPQHF. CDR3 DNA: TGTGCCAGCAGCTTAACGCACCCACTTTCCAGGGAGGATCAGCCCCAGCATTTT.

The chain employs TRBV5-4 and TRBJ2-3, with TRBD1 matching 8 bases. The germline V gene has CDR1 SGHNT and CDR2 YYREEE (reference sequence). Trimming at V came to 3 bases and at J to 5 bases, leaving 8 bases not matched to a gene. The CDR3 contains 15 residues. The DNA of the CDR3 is TGTGCCAGCAGCTCTTCCAGGGGGCTTGAAGATACGCAGTATTTT. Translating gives CASSSSRGLEDTQYF.

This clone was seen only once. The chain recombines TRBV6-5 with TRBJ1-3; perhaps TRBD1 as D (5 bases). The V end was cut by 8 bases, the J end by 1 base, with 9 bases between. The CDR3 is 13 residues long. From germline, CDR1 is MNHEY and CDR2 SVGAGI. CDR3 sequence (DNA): TGTGCCAGCCTCAGGGCGTCTGGAAACACCATATATTTT. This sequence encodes CASLRASGNTIYF.

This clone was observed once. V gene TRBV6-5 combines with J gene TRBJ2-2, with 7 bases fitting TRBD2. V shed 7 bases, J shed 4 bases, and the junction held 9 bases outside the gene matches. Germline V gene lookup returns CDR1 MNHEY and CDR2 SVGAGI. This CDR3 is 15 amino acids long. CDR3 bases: TGTGCCAGCACTGGGAGGGGACGGATCACCGGGGAGCTGTTTTTT. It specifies CASTGRGRITGELFF.

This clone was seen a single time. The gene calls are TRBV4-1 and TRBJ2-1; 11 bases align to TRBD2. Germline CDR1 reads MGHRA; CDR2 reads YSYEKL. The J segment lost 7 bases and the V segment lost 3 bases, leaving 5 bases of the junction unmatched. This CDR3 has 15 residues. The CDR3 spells CASSHSGGVWNEQFF. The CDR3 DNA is TGCGCCAGCAGCCATAGCGGGGGGGTTTGGAATGAGCAGTTCTTC.

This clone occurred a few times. The CDR3 sequence: CASSQDGSYEQYF. DNA of the CDR3: TGTGCCAGCAGCCAAGATGGCAGCTACGAGCAGTACTTC. V is TRBV4-2 and J is TRBJ2-7, with unresolved D. CDR3 length: 13 amino acids. Looked up from germline, CDR1 is LGHNA and CDR2 is YNFKEQ. V lost 0 bases and J lost 3, with 6 bases in between.

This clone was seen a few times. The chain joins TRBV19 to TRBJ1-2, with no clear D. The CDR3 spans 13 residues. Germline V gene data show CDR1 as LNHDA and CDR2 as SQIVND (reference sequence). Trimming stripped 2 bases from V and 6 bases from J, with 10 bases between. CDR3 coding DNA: TGTGCCAGTAGTATATCGTCGTGGCATGGCTACACCTTC. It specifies CASSISSWHGYTF. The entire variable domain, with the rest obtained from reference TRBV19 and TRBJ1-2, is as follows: DGGITQSPKYLFRKEGQNVTLSCEQNLNHDAMYWYRQDPGQGLRLIYYSQIVNDFQKGDIAEGYSVSREKKESFPLTVTSAQKNPTAFYLCASSISSWHGYTFGSGTRLTVV.

The DNA for the CDR3 is TGCGCCAGCAGCCAAGGAGGGGCTGGGGCCAACGTCCTGACTTTC. Translating it yields CASSQGGAGANVLTF. The chain couples TRBV5-1 to TRBJ2-6, with D perhaps matching TRBD2 (6 bases). The CDR3 extends over 15 amino acids. V was clipped by 4 bases and J by 2 bases, with 10 bases between them. Germline-derived CDR1 and CDR2 are SGHRS and YFSETQ.

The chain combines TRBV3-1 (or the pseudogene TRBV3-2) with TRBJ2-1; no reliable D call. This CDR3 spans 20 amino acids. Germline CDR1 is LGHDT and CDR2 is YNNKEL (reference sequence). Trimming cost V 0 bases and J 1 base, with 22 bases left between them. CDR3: CASSQERSSERHLSYNEQFF. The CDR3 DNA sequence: TGTGCCAGCAGCCAAGAGCGCAGCAGCGAACGGCATTTATCCTACAATGAGCAGTTCTTC.

CDR3 amino acids: CASSDGERTYNEQFF. Here the CDR3 DNA reads TGCGCCAGCAGTGATGGGGAGCGGACCTACAATGAGCAGTTCTTC. The rearrangement links TRBV10-1 to TRBJ2-1; D perhaps matches TRBD2 (5 bases). Germline V gene lookup returns CDR1 WNHNN and CDR2 SYGVQD (reference sequence). The V end lost 3 bases, the J end lost 2 bases, and 11 bases lay between the germline ends. This CDR3 comprises 15 residues.

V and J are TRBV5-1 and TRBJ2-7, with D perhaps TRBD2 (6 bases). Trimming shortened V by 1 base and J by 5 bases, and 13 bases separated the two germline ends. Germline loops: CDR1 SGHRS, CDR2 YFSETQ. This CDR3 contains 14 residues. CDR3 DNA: TGCGCCAGCAGCTTGAATGCGGGAAGCCACGAGCAGTACTTC. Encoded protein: CASSLNAGSHEQYF.

In DNA, the CDR3 is TGTGCCAGTAGTATAGAGTCAGGGAATCAGCCCCAGCATTTT. The encoded protein is CASSIESGNQPQHF. The chain couples TRBV19 to TRBJ1-5; possible D gene TRBD1, 5 bases. This CDR3 has 14 amino acids. V was shortened by 0 bases and J by 4 bases, with 7 bases between the two germline ends. Germline loops: CDR1 LNHDA, CDR2 SQIVND (reference sequence).

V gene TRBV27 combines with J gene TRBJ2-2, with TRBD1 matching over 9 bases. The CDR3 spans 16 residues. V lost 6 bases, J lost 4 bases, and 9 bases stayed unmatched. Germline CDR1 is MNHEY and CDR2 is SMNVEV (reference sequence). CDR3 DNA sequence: TGTGCCAGCAGACCCGGACAGGGGCTAGTCACCGGGGAGCTGTTTTTT. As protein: CASRPGQGLVTGELFF.

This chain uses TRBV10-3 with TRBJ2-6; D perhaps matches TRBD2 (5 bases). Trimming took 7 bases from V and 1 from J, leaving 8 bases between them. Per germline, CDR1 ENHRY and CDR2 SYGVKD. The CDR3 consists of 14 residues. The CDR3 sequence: CAITGGSGANVLTF. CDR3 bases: TGTGCCATCACCGGAGGTTCTGGGGCCAACGTCCTGACTTTC.

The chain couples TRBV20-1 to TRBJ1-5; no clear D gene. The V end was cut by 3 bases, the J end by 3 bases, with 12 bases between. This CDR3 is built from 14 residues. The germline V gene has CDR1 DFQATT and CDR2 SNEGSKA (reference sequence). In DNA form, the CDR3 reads TGCAGTGCTAGTCCATTAGTCATCAATCAGCCCCAGCATTTT. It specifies CSASPLVINQPQHF.

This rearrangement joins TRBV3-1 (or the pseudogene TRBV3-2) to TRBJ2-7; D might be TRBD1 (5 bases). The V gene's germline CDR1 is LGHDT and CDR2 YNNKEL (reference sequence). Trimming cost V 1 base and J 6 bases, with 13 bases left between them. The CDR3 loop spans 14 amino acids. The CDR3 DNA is TGTGCCAGCAGCCAAGTTCAGGGCCGTGGCGAGCAGTACTTC. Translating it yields CASSQVQGRGEQYF.

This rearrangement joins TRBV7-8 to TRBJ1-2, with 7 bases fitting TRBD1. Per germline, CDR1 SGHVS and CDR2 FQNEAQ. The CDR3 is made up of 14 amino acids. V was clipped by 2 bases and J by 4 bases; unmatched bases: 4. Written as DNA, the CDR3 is TGTGCCAGCAGCTTATTCGGACAGGCCTATGGCTACACCTTC. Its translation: CASSLFGQAYGYTF.

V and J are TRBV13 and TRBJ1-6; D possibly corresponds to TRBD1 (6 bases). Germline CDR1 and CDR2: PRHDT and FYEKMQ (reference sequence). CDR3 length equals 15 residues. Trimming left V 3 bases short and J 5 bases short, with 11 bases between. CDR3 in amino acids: CASSFRGQNNSPLHF. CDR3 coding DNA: TGTGCCAGCAGCTTTCGTGGACAGAATAATTCACCCCTCCACTTT.

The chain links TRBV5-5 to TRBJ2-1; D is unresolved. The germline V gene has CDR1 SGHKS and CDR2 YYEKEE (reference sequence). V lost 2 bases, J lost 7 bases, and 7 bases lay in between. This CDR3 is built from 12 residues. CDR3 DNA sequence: TGTGCCAGCAGCTTAGGAGTTAATGAGCAGTTCTTC. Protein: CASSLGVNEQFF.

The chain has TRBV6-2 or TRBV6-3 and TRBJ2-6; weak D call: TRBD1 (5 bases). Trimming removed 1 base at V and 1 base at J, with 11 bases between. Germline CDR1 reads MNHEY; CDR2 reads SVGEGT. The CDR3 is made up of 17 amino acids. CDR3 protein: CASSYLGRHSGANVLTF. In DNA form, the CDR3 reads TGTGCCAGCAGTTACTTGGGGCGTCATTCTGGGGCCAACGTCCTGACTTTC.

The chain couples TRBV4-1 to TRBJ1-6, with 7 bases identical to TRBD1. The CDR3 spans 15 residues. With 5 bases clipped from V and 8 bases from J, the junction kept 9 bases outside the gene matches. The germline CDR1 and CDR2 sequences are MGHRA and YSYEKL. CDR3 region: CASSWDSRADSPLHF. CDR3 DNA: TGCGCCAGCAGCTGGGACAGCCGAGCCGATTCACCCCTCCACTTT.

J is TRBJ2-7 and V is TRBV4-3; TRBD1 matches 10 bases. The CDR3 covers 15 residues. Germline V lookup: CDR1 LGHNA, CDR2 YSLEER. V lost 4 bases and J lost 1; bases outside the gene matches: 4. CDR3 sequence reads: CASSRGQGDSYEQYF. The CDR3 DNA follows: TGCGCCAGCAGCCGTGGACAGGGGGATTCCTACGAGCAGTACTTC.

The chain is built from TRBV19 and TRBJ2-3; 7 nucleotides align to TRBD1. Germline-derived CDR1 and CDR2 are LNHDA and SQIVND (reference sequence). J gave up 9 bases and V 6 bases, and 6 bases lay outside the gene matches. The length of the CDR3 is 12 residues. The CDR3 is CASRTRDRTQYF. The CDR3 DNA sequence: TGTGCCAGTAGGACAAGGGACAGAACGCAGTATTTT.

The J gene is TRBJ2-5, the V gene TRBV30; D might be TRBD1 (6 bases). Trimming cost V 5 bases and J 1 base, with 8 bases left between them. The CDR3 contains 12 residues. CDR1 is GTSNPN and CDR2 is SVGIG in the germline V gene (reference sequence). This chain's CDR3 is CAWGTLQETQYF. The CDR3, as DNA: TGTGCCTGGGGGACACTCCAAGAGACCCAGTACTTC. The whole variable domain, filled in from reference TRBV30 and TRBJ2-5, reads SQTIHQWPATLVQPVGSPLSLECTVEGTSNPNLYWYRQAAGRGLQLLFYSVGIGQISSEVPQNLSASRPQDRQFILSSKKLLLSDSGFYLCAWGTLQETQYFGPGTRLLVL.